The table lists the clone carrying this T cell receptor (beta chain) with a few counts. From germline, CDR1 is SQVTM and CDR2 ANQGSEA. The CDR3 is made up of 12 amino acids. The trim removed 2 bases at V and 7 bases at J, leaving 3 bases unmatched. These data come from a study of control samples from healthy donors and cancer patients. Profiled with immunoSEQ multiplex PCR; TCRdb holds only in-frame clones, not every one. The table shows 40,000 to 60,000 clones, with about 85% occurring only once. The sequence derives from a man between 60 and 75 years old with head and neck cancer. Sequenced material: PBMCs. The V and J genes are TRBV29-1 and TRBJ1-2; 8 bases align to TRBD1. CDR3: CSVERTGLGYTF. The CDR3 bases are TGCAGCGTTGAACGGACAGGGCTTGGCTACACCTTC.